Shown below are 3 T cell receptor beta chains from a single sample sequenced in a study of beta chain features in type 1 diabetes. Antigen specificity for these receptors is unknown. The entirety of the isolated RNA underwent reverse transcription, so expressed TCRB transcripts were sequenced. TCRdb's table, derived via immunoSEQ multiplex PCR, lists solely in-frame clones and lacks some. The sample consists of under 150,000 clones, 7% to 10% of them appearing once. General study findings and limits: Type 1 diabetes patients had TCRB CDR3s that were shorter (moderately but significantly so) in all four CD4+ subsets.

Sequencing was done on a sample of central memory CD4+ T cells from blood. The receptor source for this set is a young man with type 1 diabetes.

In this sample, this clone turned up many times. The chain combines TRBV5-4 with TRBJ2-5; a possible D gene is TRBD2 (5 bases). The V end was cut by 2 bases, the J end by 3 bases, with 11 bases between. The CDR3 is 14 residues long. Germline CDR1 SGHNT, CDR2 YYREEE (reference sequence). CDR3 in amino acids: CASSFSGVEETQYF. The CDR3 DNA sequence: TGTGCCAGCAGCTTTTCCGGGGTTGAAGAGACCCAGTACTTC.

This clone was found many times. The chain recombines TRBV5-1 with TRBJ2-1, with D possibly TRBD1 on 6 matching bases. The V end was cut by 0 bases, the J end by 0 bases, with 10 bases between. CDR1 is SGHRS and CDR2 is YFSETQ in the germline V gene. The CDR3 length is 16 residues. The CDR3 loop is CASSLAGTISYNEQFF. The CDR3 coding sequence is TGCGCCAGCAGCTTGGCCGGGACAATCTCCTACAATGAGCAGTTCTTC. The variable domain in full, with the rest retrieved from reference TRBV5-1 and TRBJ2-1, is KAGVTQTPRYLIKTRGQQVTLSCSPISGHRSVSWYQQTPGQGLQFLFEYFSETQRNKGNFPGRFSGRQFSNSRSEMNVSTLELGDSALYLCASSLAGTISYNEQFFGPGTRLTVL.

This clone was seen more than once but under ten times. This chain joins TRBV6-5 and TRBJ1-2, with D unclear. The CDR3 has 13 residues. Trimming removed 8 bases at V and 2 bases at J, with 12 bases between. The germline V gene encodes CDR1 MNHEY and CDR2 SVGAGI. CDR3 amino acids: CASSPGENYGYTF. CDR3 nucleotide sequence: TGTGCCAGCTCCCCGGGAGAGAACTATGGCTACACCTTC.